A selection of T cell receptor beta chains follows, all from one sample in a study of beta chain features in type 1 diabetes. The assay was immunoSEQ multiplex PCR, and TCRdb's table has in-frame clones only and misses some. The sample comprises around 500,000 clones, 11% of which are singletons, and approximately 0.05% rests with the top ten. The sample comprised naive CD4+ T cells from blood. These receptors came from a woman younger than 35 in good health. The CDR3 runs from the conserved cysteine through the conserved F or W. The order of the fields is J gene, D gene, clone size, V gene, CDR3 protein, CDR3 DNA. D genes are given only for firm matches. Expanded clones get a size class; other rows say once, few or many, or leave the size out.

TRBJ2-7 - few TRBV14 CASSQGAGQYYEQYF TGTGCCAGCAGCCAAGGGGCCGGACAGTACTACGAGCAGTACTTC
TRBJ2-1 - - TRBV4-1 CASSQGPTTYNEQFF TGCGCCAGCAGCCAGGGTCCTACAACATACAATGAGCAGTTCTTC
TRBJ2-3 TRBD1 - TRBV9 CASSLRTGPGDTQYF TGTGCCAGCAGCCTCAGGACAGGGCCAGGGGATACGCAGTATTTT
TRBJ2-2 TRBD1 - TRBV5-1 CASSLSGTANTGELFF TGCGCCAGCAGCCTATCCGGGACAGCGAACACCGGGGAGCTGTTTTTT
TRBJ2-3 TRBD2 few TRBV5-4 CASRPAGGTDTQYF TGTGCCAGCAGACCGGCGGGGGGCACAGATACGCAGTATTTT
TRBJ1-4 - - TRBV5-1 CASSLQGDNEKLFF TGCGCCAGCAGCCTACAGGGTGATAATGAAAAACTGTTTTTT
TRBJ2-1 - - TRBV7-9 CASSLRYPGHNEQFF TGTGCCAGCAGCTTAAGGTACCCGGGCCACAATGAGCAGTTCTTC
TRBJ2-5 TRBD1 - TRBV7-9 CASSLGDRGVQETQYF TGTGCCAGCAGCTTAGGAGACAGGGGGGTCCAAGAGACCCAGTACTTC
TRBJ1-2 - - TRBV9 CASSRSQTGPNYGYTF TGTGCCAGCAGCCGTAGTCAGACAGGCCCTAACTATGGCTACACCTTC
TRBJ2-7 - few TRBV5-4 CASSLDGTTSDEQYF TGTGCCAGCAGCTTGGATGGAACGACGTCCGACGAGCAGTACTTC
TRBJ1-2 - few TRBV29-1 CSVEEAYGYTF TGCAGCGTTGAAGAGGCCTATGGCTACACCTTC
TRBJ1-3 - - TRBV18 CASSPPNIPGNTIYF TGTGCCAGCTCACCACCGAACATCCCTGGAAACACCATATATTTT
TRBJ2-7 - - TRBV7-9 CASSRDVGNEQYF TGTGCCAGCAGCCGAGACGTAGGGAACGAGCAGTACTTC
TRBJ2-7 - few TRBV7-9 CASSRTVSYEQYF TGTGCCAGCAGTAGGACAGTTTCCTACGAGCAGTACTTC
TRBJ2-5 - - TRBV18 CASSPDSQETQYF TGTGCCAGCTCGCCGGACAGCCAAGAGACCCAGTACTTC
TRBJ1-1 TRBD1 few TRBV2 CASRDREKTEAFF TGTGCCAGCAGAGACAGGGAGAAGACTGAAGCTTTCTTT
TRBJ1-1 - - TRBV7-2 CASSLGPTANTEAFF TGTGCCAGCAGCTTAGGCCCCACAGCTAACACTGAAGCTTTCTTT
TRBJ1-1 TRBD1 few TRBV2 CASSPQGVNTEAFF TGTGCCAGCAGTCCTCAGGGGGTAAACACTGAAGCTTTCTTT
TRBJ1-2 TRBD1 few TRBV19 CASSLRPGTGNYGYTF TGTGCCAGTAGTCTGCGTCCCGGGACAGGGAACTATGGCTACACCTTC
TRBJ2-3 TRBD2 - TRBV4-1 CASSQKGTSGTDTQYF TGCGCCAGCAGCCAAAAAGGGACTAGCGGCACAGATACGCAGTATTTT
TRBJ1-5 - few TRBV7-9 CASSLDNGQPQHF TGTGCCAGCAGCTTAGATAATGGTCAGCCCCAGCATTTT
TRBJ2-3 - - TRBV7-9 CASSLVYPSPSKNTQYF TGTGCCAGCAGCTTAGTCTATCCGAGCCCCTCGAAGAATACGCAGTATTTT
TRBJ1-5 TRBD1 few TRBV30 CASGRTGTNQPQHF TGTGCCTCGGGAAGGACAGGGACCAATCAGCCCCAGCATTTT
TRBJ1-1 - few TRBV27 CASSFSAGPAFF TGTGCCAGCAGTTTTAGTGCAGGGCCAGCTTTCTTT
TRBJ2-1 - - TRBV18 CASSPRTMDYNEQFF TGTGCCAGCTCACCACGGACGATGGACTACAATGAGCAGTTCTTC
TRBJ2-5 TRBD2 few TRBV7-7 CASSQTGGTQYF TGTGCTAGCAGCCAGACGGGGGGGACCCAGTACTTC
TRBJ1-5 - - TRBV6-6 CASSSNPRRQPQHF TGTGCCAGCAGTTCTAACCCGAGAAGGCAGCCCCAGCATTTT
TRBJ1-5 - - TRBV10-3 CAISGAEDQPQHF TGTGCCATCAGTGGGGCTGAGGATCAGCCCCAGCATTTT
TRBJ1-4 - - TRBV9 CASSVDPGEKLFF TGTGCCAGCAGCGTAGACCCTGGGGAAAAACTGTTTTTT
TRBJ2-5 - few TRBV6-1 CASSIRGRQETQYF TGTGCCAGCAGTATTCGGGGACGCCAAGAGACCCAGTACTTC
TRBJ1-5 - - TRBV15 CATSRDLGGANQPQHF TGTGCCACCAGCAGAGATCTTGGAGGGGCCAATCAGCCCCAGCATTTT
TRBJ2-1 - few TRBV7-9 CASSRDLNEQFF TGTGCCAGCAGCCGGGACTTGAATGAGCAGTTCTTC
TRBJ2-6 - - TRBV21-1 CASSLESGANVLTF TGTGCCAGCAGCTTGGAGTCTGGGGCCAACGTCCTGACTTTC
TRBJ2-5 - - TRBV15 CATSRGRQGSGETQYF TGTGCCACCAGCAGAGGGAGACAGGGTAGCGGGGAGACCCAGTACTTC
TRBJ2-4 - - TRBV25-1 CASSVTGQKNIQYF TGTGCCAGCAGTGTAACGGGACAAAAAAACATTCAGTACTTC
TRBJ2-2 - few TRBV9 CASGGGLNTGELFF TGTGCCAGCGGAGGCGGACTAAACACCGGGGAGCTGTTTTTT
TRBJ2-7 - - TRBV7-2 CASSSLDSYEQYF TGTGCCAGCAGCTCGCTGGACTCCTACGAGCAGTACTTC
TRBJ2-7 TRBD1 - TRBV25-1 CASSESLTGGGEQYF TGTGCCAGCAGTGAATCCCTGACAGGGGGCGGCGAGCAGTACTTC
TRBJ2-3 TRBD2 - TRBV6-6 CASSSGGITDTQYF TGTGCCAGCAGTAGCGGGGGGATAACAGATACGCAGTATTTT
TRBJ1-1 - - TRBV5-1 CASSLDGPNTEAFF TGCGCCAGCAGCTTAGATGGACCGAACACTGAAGCTTTCTTT
TRBJ2-7 TRBD2 - TRBV4-2 CASSQENGRHYEQYF TGTGCCAGCAGCCAAGAGAACGGGAGGCACTACGAGCAGTACTTC
TRBJ1-1 - - TRBV7-6 CASVPRTGEAFF TGTGCCAGCGTGCCACGAACCGGTGAAGCTTTCTTT
TRBJ2-5 - - TRBV6-7 CASTRQWVQETQYF TGTGCCAGTACTCGACAGTGGGTACAAGAGACCCAGTACTTC
TRBJ2-1 - - TRBV27 CASSSGTMVNEQFF TGTGCCAGCAGTTCGGGGACGATGGTCAATGAGCAGTTCTTC
TRBJ2-5 - few TRBV29-1 CSVTRLQETQYF TGCAGCGTAACACGGCTCCAAGAGACCCAGTACTTC
TRBJ2-2 TRBD1 - TRBV4-3 CASSQARWTGGRPGELFF TGCGCCAGCAGCCAAGCCCGTTGGACAGGGGGACGTCCCGGGGAGCTGTTTTTT
TRBJ1-4 - few TRBV5-1 CASSLAGVEKLFF TGCGCCAGCAGCTTGGCTGGGGTGGAAAAACTGTTTTTT
TRBJ2-3 - few TRBV7-2 CASSPNSADTQYF TGTGCCAGCAGCCCAAACTCCGCAGATACGCAGTATTTT
TRBJ2-7 - - TRBV7-2 CASSLGASPYEQYF TGTGCCAGCAGCTTAGGGGCCAGTCCCTACGAGCAGTACTTC